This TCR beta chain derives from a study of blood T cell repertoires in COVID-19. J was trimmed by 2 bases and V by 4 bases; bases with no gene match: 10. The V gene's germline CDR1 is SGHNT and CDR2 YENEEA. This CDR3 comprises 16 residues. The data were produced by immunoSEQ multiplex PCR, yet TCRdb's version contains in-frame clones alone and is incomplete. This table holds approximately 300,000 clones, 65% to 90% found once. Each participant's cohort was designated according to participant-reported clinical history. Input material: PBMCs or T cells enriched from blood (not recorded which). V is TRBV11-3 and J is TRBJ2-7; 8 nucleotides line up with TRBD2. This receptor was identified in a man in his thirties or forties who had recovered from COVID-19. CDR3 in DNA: TGTGCCAGCAGCTCTTGGAGAGCGGGGGCTCCCTACGAGCAGTACTTC. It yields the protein CASSSWRAGAPYEQYF.